The clone carrying this TCR beta chain was detected only a few times. Repertoires were generated with immunoSEQ multiplex PCR, while TCRdb's copy carries only in-frame clones and drops some. The data hold some 340,000 clones, with 90% observed a single time. This CDR3 region has 12 residues. The germline V gene encodes CDR1 GTSNPN and CDR2 SVGIG (reference sequence). V was shortened by 5 bases and J by 6 bases, with 13 bases between the two germline ends. The sample is drawn from a study of blood T cell repertoires in COVID-19. The V gene is TRBV30, the J gene TRBJ1-1; TRBD1 might be the D (5 bases). The sequence came from a woman in her 30s who had been exposed to COVID-19. Sequenced sample: PBMCs or T cells enriched from blood (not recorded which). DNA of the CDR3: TGTGCCTGGCAACAGGCGACACCTGAAGCTTTCTTT. It codes for CAWQQATPEAFF.